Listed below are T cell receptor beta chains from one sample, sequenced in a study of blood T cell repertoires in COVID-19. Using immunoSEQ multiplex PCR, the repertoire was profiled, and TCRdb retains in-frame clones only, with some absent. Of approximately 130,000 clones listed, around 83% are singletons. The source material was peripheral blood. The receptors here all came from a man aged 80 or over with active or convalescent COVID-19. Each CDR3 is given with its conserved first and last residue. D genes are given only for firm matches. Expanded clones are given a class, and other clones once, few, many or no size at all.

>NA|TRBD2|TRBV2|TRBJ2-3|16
CASRKGLAGGRDTQYF
TGTGCCAGCAGGAAGGGACTAGCGGGGGGGCGAGATACGCAGTATTTT
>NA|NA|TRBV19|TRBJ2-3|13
CASSRTRGDTQYF
TGTGCCAGTAGTAGGACCCGCGGGGATACGCAGTATTTT
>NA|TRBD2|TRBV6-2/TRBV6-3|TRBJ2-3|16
CASSYFGLARTDTQYF
TGTGCCAGCAGTTACTTTGGACTAGCCCGCACAGATACGCAGTATTTT
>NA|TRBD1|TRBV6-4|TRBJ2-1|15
CASSVTGTGGFEQFF
TGTGCCAGCAGTGTCACCGGGACAGGGGGGTTTGAGCAGTTCTTC
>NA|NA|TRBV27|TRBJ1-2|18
CASSLLGAGGVESYGYTF
TGTGCCAGCAGTTTACTGGGGGCAGGCGGAGTGGAAAGCTATGGCTACACCTTC
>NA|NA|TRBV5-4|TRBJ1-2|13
CASSLVLADGYTF
TGTGCCAGCAGCTTGGTCCTGGCGGATGGCTACACCTTC
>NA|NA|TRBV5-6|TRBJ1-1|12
CASSLAEGYAFF
TGTGCCAGCAGCTTGGCCGAGGGTTACGCTTTCTTT
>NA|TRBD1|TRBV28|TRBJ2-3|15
CASRGQGVFTDTQYF
TGTGCCAGCAGAGGACAGGGGGTTTTCACAGATACGCAGTATTTT
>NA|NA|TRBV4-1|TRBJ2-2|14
CASSQDQRPGELFF
TGCGCCAGCAGCCAAGATCAGCGCCCCGGGGAGCTGTTTTTT
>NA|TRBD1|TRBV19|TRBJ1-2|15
CASSIGGQVNYGYTF
TGTGCCAGTAGTATAGGCGGACAGGTTAACTATGGCTACACCTTC
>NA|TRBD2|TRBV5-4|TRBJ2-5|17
CASSPGRTSGGAKTQYF
TGTGCCAGCAGCCCCGGTAGGACTAGCGGGGGGGCGAAGACCCAGTACTTC
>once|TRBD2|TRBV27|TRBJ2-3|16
CASSPRRLAGVDTQYF
TGTGCCAGCAGTCCCCGGCGACTAGCGGGGGTAGATACGCAGTATTTT
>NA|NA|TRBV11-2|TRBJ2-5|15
CASSLSRSLQETQYF
TGTGCCAGCAGCTTAAGTCGGAGTTTACAAGAGACCCAGTACTTC
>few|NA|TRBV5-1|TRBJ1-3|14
CASSLAGIGNTIYF
TGCGCCAGCAGCTTGGCGGGGATAGGAAACACCATATATTTT
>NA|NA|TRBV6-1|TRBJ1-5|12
CASSEAWAFQHF
TGTGCCAGCAGTGAAGCTTGGGCCTTCCAGCATTTT
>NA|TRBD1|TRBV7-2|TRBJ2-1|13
CATGTGVSGEQFF
TGTGCCACTGGGACAGGGGTTTCTGGTGAGCAGTTCTTC
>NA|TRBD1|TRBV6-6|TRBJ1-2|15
CASSKGTVEDYGYTF
TGTGCCAGCAGCAAGGGGACAGTTGAGGACTATGGCTACACCTTC
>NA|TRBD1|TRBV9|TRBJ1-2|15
CASSVDGTGDRGYTF
TGTGCCAGCAGCGTAGATGGGACAGGGGATCGTGGCTACACCTTC
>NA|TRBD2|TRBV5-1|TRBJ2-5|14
CASNPGGRGETQYF
TGCGCCAGCAACCCGGGCGGGAGGGGTGAGACCCAGTACTTC
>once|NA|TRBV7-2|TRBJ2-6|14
CAAGANSGANVLTF
TGTGCCGCGGGGGCGAACTCTGGGGCCAACGTCCTGACTTTC
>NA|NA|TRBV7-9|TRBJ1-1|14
CASSPDRQNTEAFF
TGTGCCAGCAGCCCGGACAGACAGAACACTGAAGCTTTCTTT
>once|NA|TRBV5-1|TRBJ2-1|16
CASSLGGGAHYNEQFF
TGCGCCAGCAGCTTGGGTGGGGGGGCTCATTACAATGAGCAGTTCTTC
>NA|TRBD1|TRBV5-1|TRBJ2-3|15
CASSLDRGNTDTQYF
TGCGCCAGCAGCTTGGACAGGGGAAACACAGATACGCAGTATTTT
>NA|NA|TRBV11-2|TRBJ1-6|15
CASSLAAGNNSPLHF
TGTGCCAGCAGCTTAGCGGCAGGCAATAATTCACCCCTCCACTTT
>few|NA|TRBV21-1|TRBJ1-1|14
CASILRRGNTEAFF
TGTGCCAGCATCCTCCGACGGGGGAACACTGAAGCTTTCTTT
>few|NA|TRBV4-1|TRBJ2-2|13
CASRPGLTGELFF
TGCGCCAGCAGACCAGGGCTCACCGGGGAGCTGTTTTTT
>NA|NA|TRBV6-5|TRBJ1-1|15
CASSYRGYKNTEAFF
TGTGCCAGCAGTTACAGGGGGTACAAGAACACTGAAGCTTTCTTT
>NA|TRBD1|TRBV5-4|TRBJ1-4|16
CASSSQTGQSNEKLFF
TGTGCCAGCAGCTCTCAGACGGGACAGTCTAATGAAAAACTGTTTTTT
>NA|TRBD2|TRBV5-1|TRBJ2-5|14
CASFPGGGGETQYF
TGCGCCAGCTTCCCCGGCGGGGGAGGGGAGACCCAGTACTTC
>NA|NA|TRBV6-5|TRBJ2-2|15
CASRLKGKGTGELFF
TGTGCCAGCAGACTCAAGGGGAAGGGCACCGGGGAGCTGTTTTTT
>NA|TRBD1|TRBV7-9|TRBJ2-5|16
CASSTRQGAYQETQYF
TGTGCCAGCAGCACCAGACAGGGAGCGTACCAAGAGACCCAGTACTTC
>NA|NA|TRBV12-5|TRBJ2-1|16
CASGLVSPEGYNEQFF
TGTGCTAGTGGTTTGGTATCACCCGAGGGCTACAATGAGCAGTTCTTC